This T cell receptor (beta chain) is from a study of blood T cells in healthy people across ages. CDR1 and CDR2 (germline): MNHEY, SVGEGT. The ends were cut back, 2 bases at V and 2 bases at J, with 14 bases in the middle. The CDR3 totals 16 residues. A second PCR, run for about 7 to 11 cycles, used a sample-barcoded 5' primer plus a J-beta primer mix. Via MiXCR, TCRdb re-called the 5' RACE reads, giving one row per CDR3 protein. The repertoire holds about 640,000 distinct CDR3 sequences, around two fifths seen once, with approximately 31% in the top ten. J is TRBJ2-3 and V is TRBV6-2 or TRBV6-3; tentatively, D is TRBD1 or TRBD2 (5 bases each). The sequence was obtained from a man of 80 years or more in good health. The sample consisted of blood. The CDR3 DNA is TGTGCCAGCAGTTACGGCCGGGGCCTTTACACAGATACGCAGTATTTT. It translates to CASSYGRGLYTDTQYF.